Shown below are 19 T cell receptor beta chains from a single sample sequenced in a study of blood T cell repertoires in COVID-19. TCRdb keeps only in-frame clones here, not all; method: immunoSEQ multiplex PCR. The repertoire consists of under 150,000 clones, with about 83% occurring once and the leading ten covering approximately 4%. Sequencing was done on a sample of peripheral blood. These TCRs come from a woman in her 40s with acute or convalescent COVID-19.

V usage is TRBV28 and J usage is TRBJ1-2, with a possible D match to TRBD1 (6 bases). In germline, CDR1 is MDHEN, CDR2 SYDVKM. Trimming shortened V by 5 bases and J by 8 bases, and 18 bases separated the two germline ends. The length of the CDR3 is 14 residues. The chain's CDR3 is CASSLGAGAGGYTF. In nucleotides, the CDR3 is TGTGCCAGCAGTCTCGGCGCGGGGGCCGGGGGCTACACCTTC.

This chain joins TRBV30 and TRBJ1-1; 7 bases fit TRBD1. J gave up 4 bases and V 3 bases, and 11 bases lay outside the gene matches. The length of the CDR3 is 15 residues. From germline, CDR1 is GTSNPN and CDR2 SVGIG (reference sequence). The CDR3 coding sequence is TGTGCCTGGAGGGTGACAGGGCAGGGGTCCACTGAAGCTTTCTTT. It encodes CAWRVTGQGSTEAFF.

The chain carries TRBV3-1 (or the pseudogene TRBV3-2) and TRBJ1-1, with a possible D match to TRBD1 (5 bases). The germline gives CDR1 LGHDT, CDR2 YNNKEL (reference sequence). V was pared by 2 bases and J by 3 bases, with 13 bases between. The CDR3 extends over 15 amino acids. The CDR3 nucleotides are TGTGCCAGCAGCCAATCAGCGGGGCAAGACACTGAAGCTTTCTTT. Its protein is CASSQSAGQDTEAFF.

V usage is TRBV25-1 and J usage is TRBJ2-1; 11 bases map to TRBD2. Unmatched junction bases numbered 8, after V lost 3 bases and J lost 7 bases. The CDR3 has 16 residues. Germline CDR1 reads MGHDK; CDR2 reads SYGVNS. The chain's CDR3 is CASSDPSGRLGNEQFF. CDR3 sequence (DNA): TGTGCCAGCAGTGATCCTAGCGGGAGGTTGGGTAATGAGCAGTTCTTC.

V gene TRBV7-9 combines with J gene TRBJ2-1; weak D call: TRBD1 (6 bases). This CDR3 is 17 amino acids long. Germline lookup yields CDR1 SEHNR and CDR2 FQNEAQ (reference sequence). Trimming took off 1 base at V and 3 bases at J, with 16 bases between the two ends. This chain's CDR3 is CASSLGTPSRGYNEQFF. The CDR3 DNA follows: TGTGCCAGCAGCTTAGGTACCCCTAGCAGGGGCTACAATGAGCAGTTCTTC.

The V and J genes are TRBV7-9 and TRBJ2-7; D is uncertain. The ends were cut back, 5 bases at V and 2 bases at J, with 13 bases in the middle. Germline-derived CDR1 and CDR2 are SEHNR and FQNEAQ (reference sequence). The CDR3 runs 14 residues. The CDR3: CASSPRHTAYEQYF. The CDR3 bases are TGTGCCAGCAGCCCCCGACATACCGCCTACGAGCAGTACTTC.

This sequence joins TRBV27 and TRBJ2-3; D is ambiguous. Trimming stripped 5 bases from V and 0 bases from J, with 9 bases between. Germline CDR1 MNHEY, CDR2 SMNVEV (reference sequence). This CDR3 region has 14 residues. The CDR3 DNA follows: TGTGCCAGCAGTCAAAGCCCTAGCACAGATACGCAGTATTTT. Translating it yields CASSQSPSTDTQYF.

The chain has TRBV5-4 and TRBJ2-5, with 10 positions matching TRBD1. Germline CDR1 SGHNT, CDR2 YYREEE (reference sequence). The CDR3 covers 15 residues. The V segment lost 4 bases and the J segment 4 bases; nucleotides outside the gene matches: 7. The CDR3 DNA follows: TGTGCCAGCAGCAAAAGACAGGGGGCGGGAGAGACCCAGTACTTC. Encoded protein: CASSKRQGAGETQYF.

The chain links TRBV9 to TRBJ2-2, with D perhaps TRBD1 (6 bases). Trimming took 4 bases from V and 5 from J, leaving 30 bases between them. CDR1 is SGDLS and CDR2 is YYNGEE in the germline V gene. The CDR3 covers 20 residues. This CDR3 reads CASSPSLTVSPQGRTGELFF. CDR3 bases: TGTGCCAGCAGCCCATCCTTGACGGTGAGCCCGCAGGGGCGGACCGGGGAGCTGTTTTTT.

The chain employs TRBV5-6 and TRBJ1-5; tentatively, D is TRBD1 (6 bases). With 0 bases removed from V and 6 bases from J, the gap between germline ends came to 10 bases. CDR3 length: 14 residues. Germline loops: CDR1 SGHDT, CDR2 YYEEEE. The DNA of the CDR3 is TGTGCCAGCAGCTTGGGACAGGTCTCTCAGCCCCAGCATTTT. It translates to CASSLGQVSQPQHF.

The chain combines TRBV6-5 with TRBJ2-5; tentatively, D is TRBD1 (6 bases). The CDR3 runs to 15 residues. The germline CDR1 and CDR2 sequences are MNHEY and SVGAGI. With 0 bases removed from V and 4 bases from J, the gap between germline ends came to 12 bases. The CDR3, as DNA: TGTGCCAGCAGTTACTCGGGCAGGGGTTCAGAGACCCAGTACTTC. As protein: CASSYSGRGSETQYF.

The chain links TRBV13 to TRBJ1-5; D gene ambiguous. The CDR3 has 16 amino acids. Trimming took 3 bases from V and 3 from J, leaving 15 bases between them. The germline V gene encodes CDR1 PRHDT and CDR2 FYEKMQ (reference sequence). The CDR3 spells CASSLGGRGDNQPQHF. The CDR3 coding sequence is TGTGCCAGCAGCTTGGGCGGGCGCGGGGACAATCAGCCCCAGCATTTT.

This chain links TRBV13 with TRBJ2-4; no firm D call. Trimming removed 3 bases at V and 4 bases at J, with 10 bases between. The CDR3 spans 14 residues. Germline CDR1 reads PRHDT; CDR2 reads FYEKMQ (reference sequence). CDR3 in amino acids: CASSFMAIKNIQYF. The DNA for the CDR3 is TGTGCCAGCAGCTTTATGGCAATTAAAAACATTCAGTACTTC.

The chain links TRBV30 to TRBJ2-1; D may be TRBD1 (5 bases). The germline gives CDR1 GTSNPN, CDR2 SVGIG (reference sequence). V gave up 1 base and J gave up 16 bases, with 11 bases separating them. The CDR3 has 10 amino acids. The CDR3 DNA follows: TGTGCCTGGAGTGGGGGCAGTTACTTCTTC. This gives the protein CAWSGGSYFF.

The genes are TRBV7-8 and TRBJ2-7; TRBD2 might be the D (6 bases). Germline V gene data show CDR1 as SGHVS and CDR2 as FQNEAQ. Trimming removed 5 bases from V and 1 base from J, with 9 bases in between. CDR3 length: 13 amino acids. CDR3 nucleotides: TGTGCCAGCAGCCAAGGACTATCCTACGAGCAGTACTTC. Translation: CASSQGLSYEQYF.

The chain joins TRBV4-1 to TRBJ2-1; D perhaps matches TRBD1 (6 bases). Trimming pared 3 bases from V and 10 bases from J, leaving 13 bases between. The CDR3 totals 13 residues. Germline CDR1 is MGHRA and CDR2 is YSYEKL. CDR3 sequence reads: CASSHDRWREQFF. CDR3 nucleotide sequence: TGCGCCAGCAGCCATGACAGGTGGAGGGAGCAGTTCTTC.

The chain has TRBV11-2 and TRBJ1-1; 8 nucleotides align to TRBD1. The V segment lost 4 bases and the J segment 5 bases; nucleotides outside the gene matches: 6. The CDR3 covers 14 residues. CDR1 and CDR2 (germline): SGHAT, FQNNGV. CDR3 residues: CASSSDRGGTEAFF. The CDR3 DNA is TGTGCCAGCAGCTCCGACAGGGGTGGGACTGAAGCTTTCTTT.

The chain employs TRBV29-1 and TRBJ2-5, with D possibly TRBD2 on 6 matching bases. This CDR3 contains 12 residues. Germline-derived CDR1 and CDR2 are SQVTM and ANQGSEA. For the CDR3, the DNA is TGCAAGGTGGGGGGAGTAGGTGAGACCCAGTACTTC. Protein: CKVGGVGETQYF.

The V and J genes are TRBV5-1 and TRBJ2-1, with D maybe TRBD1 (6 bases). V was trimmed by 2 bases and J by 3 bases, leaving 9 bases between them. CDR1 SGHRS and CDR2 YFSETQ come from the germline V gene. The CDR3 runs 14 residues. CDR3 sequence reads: CASSFDRSYNEQFF. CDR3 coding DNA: TGCGCCAGCAGCTTCGACAGGAGCTACAATGAGCAGTTCTTC.